This entry describes one T cell receptor beta chain. Profiling relied on immunoSEQ multiplex PCR, and the TCRdb table lists in-frame clones only, not all of them. Seen here are over 65,000 clones, 82% observed once, and the top ten hold 16%. This sample is drawn from a study of blood T cell repertoires in COVID-19. V trimming: 3 bases; J trimming: 0 bases; junction bases outside the gene matches: 6. Germline CDR1 and CDR2: MNHEY and SVGAGI. The length of the CDR3 is 16 residues. The sequenced sample was peripheral blood. The chain carries TRBV6-5 and TRBJ2-3; 7 positions agree with TRBD1. The sequence was obtained from a man older than 75 with active COVID-19. The CDR3 DNA reads as TGTGCCAGCAGTTATTTAGGGGGCCTTAGCACAGATACGCAGTATTTT. Its protein product is CASSYLGGLSTDTQYF.